The rows below give T cell receptor beta chains drawn from one sample of a study of blood T cell repertoires in COVID-19. The protocol was immunoSEQ multiplex PCR, while the TCRdb copy is restricted to in-frame clones and leaves out a portion. The table has 300,000 to 400,000 clones, about 87% seen once; the top ten hold approximately 2.4%. Sequencing used peripheral blood. The source is a woman aged 55 to 70 with COVID-19, enrolled during active disease. CDR3s include the opening cysteine and the closing phenylalanine or tryptophan. The order of the fields is V gene, D gene, J gene, clone size, CDR3 protein, CDR3 DNA. The D gene is left open where the match is weak. For some rows the clone size is stated as once, few or many, or as a class when expanded; others skip it.

V gene: TRBV6-1
D gene: TRBD1
J gene: TRBJ2-7
clone size: .
CDR3 protein: CASSERGTGSYEQYF
CDR3 DNA: TGTGCCAGCAGTGAAAGGGGGACAGGCTCCTACGAGCAGTACTTC

V gene: TRBV7-3
D gene: TRBD1
J gene: TRBJ2-1
clone size: .
CDR3 protein: CASSLGQAWNEQFF
CDR3 DNA: TGTGCCAGCAGTTTGGGACAGGCTTGGAATGAGCAGTTCTTC

V gene: TRBV3-1/TRBV3-2
D gene: .
J gene: TRBJ1-1
clone size: .
CDR3 protein: CASSHLRGNTEAFF
CDR3 DNA: TGTGCCAGCAGCCACCTACGGGGGAACACTGAAGCTTTCTTT

V gene: TRBV3-1/TRBV3-2
D gene: TRBD2
J gene: TRBJ2-7
clone size: .
CDR3 protein: CASSQGSGGGYEQYF
CDR3 DNA: TGTGCCAGCAGCCAAGGAAGCGGGGGGGGTTACGAGCAGTACTTC

V gene: TRBV2
D gene: .
J gene: TRBJ1-5
clone size: .
CDR3 protein: CASSGGGAQPQHF
CDR3 DNA: TGTGCCAGCAGCGGGGGGGGTGCTCAGCCCCAGCATTTT

V gene: TRBV12-5
D gene: TRBD1
J gene: TRBJ1-3
clone size: once
CDR3 protein: CASGRQGKTLFIGNTIYF
CDR3 DNA: TGTGCTAGTGGTCGACAGGGGAAGACACTATTCATTGGAAACACCATATATTTT

V gene: TRBV7-2
D gene: TRBD1
J gene: TRBJ1-1
clone size: .
CDR3 protein: CASSPDRDTEAFF
CDR3 DNA: TGTGCCAGCAGCCCGGACAGGGACACTGAAGCTTTCTTT

V gene: TRBV6-5
D gene: .
J gene: TRBJ2-7
clone size: .
CDR3 protein: CASSYGGTPYEQYF
CDR3 DNA: TGTGCCAGCAGTTACGGTGGGACACCGTACGAGCAGTACTTC

V gene: TRBV11-2
D gene: TRBD1
J gene: TRBJ1-4
clone size: .
CDR3 protein: CASSATGGTNEKLFF
CDR3 DNA: TGTGCCAGCAGCGCAACAGGGGGGACTAATGAAAAACTGTTTTTT

V gene: TRBV5-4
D gene: .
J gene: TRBJ2-5
clone size: .
CDR3 protein: CASSSTGGIETQYF
CDR3 DNA: TGTGCCAGCAGCTCGACAGGCGGTATTGAGACCCAGTACTTC

V gene: TRBV10-3
D gene: TRBD1
J gene: TRBJ1-3
clone size: .
CDR3 protein: CASRDSNLSGNTIYF
CDR3 DNA: TGTGCCAGCCGGGACAGCAATCTTTCTGGAAACACCATATATTTT

V gene: TRBV28
D gene: TRBD1
J gene: TRBJ1-5
clone size: .
CDR3 protein: CASSARLRDSTQHF
CDR3 DNA: TGTGCCAGCAGTGCCCGCCTCCGGGACAGTACCCAGCATTTT

V gene: TRBV27
D gene: .
J gene: TRBJ1-5
clone size: .
CDR3 protein: CASRPQGKVNQPQHF
CDR3 DNA: TGTGCCAGCAGACCGCAGGGTAAGGTCAATCAGCCCCAGCATTTT

V gene: TRBV4-1
D gene: TRBD2
J gene: TRBJ2-5
clone size: .
CDR3 protein: CASSQSWAGGQETQYF
CDR3 DNA: TGCGCCAGCAGCCAATCCTGGGCGGGGGGCCAAGAGACCCAGTACTTC

V gene: TRBV2
D gene: .
J gene: TRBJ2-2
clone size: .
CDR3 protein: CASRKEGGELFF
CDR3 DNA: TGTGCCAGCAGAAAAGAGGGCGGGGAGCTGTTTTTT

V gene: TRBV6-5
D gene: .
J gene: TRBJ1-1
clone size: .
CDR3 protein: CASSRADTEAFF
CDR3 DNA: TGTGCCAGCAGTCGAGCGGACACTGAAGCTTTCTTT

V gene: TRBV6-5
D gene: TRBD1
J gene: TRBJ1-1
clone size: .
CDR3 protein: CASSLRMTGSGTEAFF
CDR3 DNA: TGTGCCAGCAGTTTACGGATGACAGGGTCGGGCACTGAAGCTTTCTTT

V gene: TRBV3-1/TRBV3-2
D gene: .
J gene: TRBJ2-7
clone size: .
CDR3 protein: CASSDIRGSDEQYF
CDR3 DNA: TGTGCCAGCAGCGATATTAGGGGGTCGGACGAGCAGTACTTC

V gene: TRBV30
D gene: TRBD2
J gene: TRBJ2-1
clone size: .
CDR3 protein: CAWRSGLAGEEQFF
CDR3 DNA: TGTGCCTGGAGGTCGGGACTAGCAGGGGAGGAGCAGTTCTTC

V gene: TRBV3-1/TRBV3-2
D gene: TRBD2
J gene: TRBJ2-2
clone size: once
CDR3 protein: CASSQTSGDSPGELFF
CDR3 DNA: TGTGCCAGCAGCCAGACTAGCGGGGACTCCCCCGGGGAGCTGTTTTTT

V gene: TRBV29-1
D gene: .
J gene: TRBJ1-2
clone size: .
CDR3 protein: CSVDTGIYGYTF
CDR3 DNA: TGCAGCGTTGATACAGGGATTTATGGCTACACCTTC

V gene: TRBV27
D gene: .
J gene: TRBJ1-4
clone size: few
CDR3 protein: CASSLGTAREKLFF
CDR3 DNA: TGTGCCAGCAGTTTGGGCACGGCGAGAGAAAAACTGTTTTTT

V gene: TRBV18
D gene: TRBD1
J gene: TRBJ1-2
clone size: once
CDR3 protein: CASSPGGQGGYGYTF
CDR3 DNA: TGTGCCAGCTCACCAGGGGGACAGGGAGGCTATGGCTACACCTTC

V gene: TRBV3-1/TRBV3-2
D gene: TRBD2
J gene: TRBJ2-3
clone size: .
CDR3 protein: CASSPWRGGITDTQYF
CDR3 DNA: TGTGCCAGCAGCCCTTGGCGCGGGGGGATCACAGATACGCAGTATTTT

V gene: TRBV29-1
D gene: .
J gene: TRBJ2-2
clone size: .
CDR3 protein: CSSRVERTTANTGELFF
CDR3 DNA: TGCAGCTCCCGCGTGGAGAGGACAACCGCAAACACCGGGGAGCTGTTTTTT

V gene: TRBV18
D gene: TRBD1
J gene: TRBJ1-4
clone size: .
CDR3 protein: CASSLLQGADEKLFF
CDR3 DNA: TGTGCCAGCTCACTTTTACAGGGGGCGGATGAAAAACTGTTTTTT

V gene: TRBV5-1
D gene: TRBD1
J gene: TRBJ1-1
clone size: .
CDR3 protein: CASSLGQGVGEAFF
CDR3 DNA: TGCGCCAGCAGCCTGGGACAGGGGGTGGGTGAAGCTTTCTTT

V gene: TRBV19
D gene: TRBD1
J gene: TRBJ2-5
clone size: .
CDR3 protein: CASSTGQVPSQETQYF
CDR3 DNA: TGTGCCAGTAGTACCGGACAGGTGCCCTCGCAAGAGACCCAGTACTTC

V gene: TRBV6-2/TRBV6-3
D gene: TRBD2
J gene: TRBJ2-5
clone size: .
CDR3 protein: CASSYSSGGRETQYF
CDR3 DNA: TGTGCCAGCAGTTACTCGAGCGGGGGGAGGGAGACCCAGTACTTC

V gene: TRBV11-2
D gene: .
J gene: TRBJ1-2
clone size: .
CDR3 protein: CASSTPGAYYGYTF
CDR3 DNA: TGTGCCAGCAGCACCCCAGGGGCCTACTATGGCTACACCTTC